This TCR beta chain was recorded in a study of cytomegalovirus exposure and HLA in healthy donors. The study ran its PCR with 60 Vbeta and 13 Jbeta primers. Under the authors' procedure: Later, 65 million to 90 million unique TCR beta chains were counted in an analysis, and approximately 10 million of them were shared. The protocol was immunoSEQ multiplex PCR, while the TCRdb copy is restricted to in-frame clones and leaves out a portion. The V and J calls and clone size are taken from that table; D and trimming were inferred from the DNA. The sample has under 200,000 clones; about 77% are singletons. Findings of the study overall: Per a later analysis, about 17,000 TCR beta sequences showed association with HLA alleles at 0.05 false discovery rate. Sequencing depth roughly uniform across donors was assumed in presence/absence analyses. CMV serostatus was the only immune exposure information that was available.

The CDR3 extends over 16 amino acids. For this clone: Antigen unknown.

The clonotype comes from a young man in good health and CMV-seronegative. The rearrangement uses TRBV21-1 and TRBJ2-7; the D call in the table, TRBD2, was not verified against the DNA. TRBV21-1 represents a pseudogene. The material sequenced was PBMCs. The CDR3 bases are TGTGCCAGCAGCAAAGCCCAACGGGGCGGGATGGGCGAGCAGTACTTC. Amino acids: CASSKAQRGGMGEQYF.